These T cell receptor beta chains were read from a single sample in a study of OX40 agonist ivuxolimab in advanced cancers. The method was immunoSEQ multiplex PCR; TCRdb's version includes in-frame clones alone and lacks a portion of them. Here the sample spans some 87,000 clones, about 88% being singletons. The sample consisted of CD4+ or CD8+ T cells sorted from blood, taken in a trial of the OX40 agonist ivuxolimab. Receptor source: an adult with an advanced solid tumor such as melanoma, head and neck, liver or kidney cancer. The CDR3 runs from the conserved cysteine through the conserved F or W. The order of the fields is J gene, V gene, clone size, D gene, CDR3 protein, CDR3 DNA. A D gene is named only where the DNA matches it firmly. Not all rows give a size; the values are once, few, many and, for expanded clones, a class.

TRBJ1-3 | TRBV5-1 | - | - | CASTMTPGTGRNTIYF | TGCGCCAGCACGATGACTCCCGGGACCGGAAGAAACACCATATATTTT
TRBJ2-1 | TRBV6-6 | - | TRBD2 | CASILGEGWDNEQFF | TGTGCCAGCATTCTCGGGGAGGGCTGGGACAATGAGCAGTTCTTC
TRBJ2-1 | TRBV9 | - | TRBD1 | CASSTNRGKWEQFF | TGTGCCAGCAGCACCAACAGGGGGAAGTGGGAGCAGTTCTTC
TRBJ1-5 | TRBV12-5 | - | - | CASGPPGYSNQPQHF | TGTGCTAGTGGCCCCCCGGGCTATAGCAATCAGCCCCAGCATTTT
TRBJ2-5 | TRBV28 | - | - | CASSWLGAALRGQETQYF | TGTGCCAGCAGTTGGCTCGGGGCAGCTCTCAGGGGACAAGAGACCCAGTACTTC
TRBJ2-1 | TRBV7-6 | once | TRBD2 | CASSLGLAINEQFF | TGTGCCAGCAGCTTGGGACTAGCGATTAATGAGCAGTTCTTC
TRBJ1-2 | TRBV10-2 | - | - | CASSESQPGSGYTF | TGCGCCAGCAGTGAGTCACAGCCAGGGAGTGGCTACACCTTC
TRBJ2-2 | TRBV29-1 | - | TRBD2 | CSGRTTGTWTGGLDGELFF | TGCAGCGGCAGAACCACGGGGACCTGGACGGGAGGCTTAGACGGGGAGCTGTTTTTT
TRBJ1-4 | TRBV30 | - | - | CAWNPGHSKGGTNEKLFF | TGTGCCTGGAACCCGGGACACAGCAAGGGTGGAACTAATGAAAAACTGTTTTTT
TRBJ2-3 | TRBV18 | - | TRBD2 | CASSLGGGTDTQYF | TGTGCCAGCTCCCTCGGGGGGGGTACAGATACGCAGTATTTT
TRBJ1-2 | TRBV9 | - | TRBD1 | CASSVDRRGLGYGYTF | TGTGCCAGCAGCGTAGATCGCAGGGGGCTTGGCTATGGCTACACCTTC
TRBJ1-1 | TRBV14 | - | - | CASSHLGRRNTEAFF | TGTGCCAGCAGCCATCTTGGGAGAAGGAACACTGAAGCTTTCTTT
TRBJ2-3 | TRBV29-1 | - | - | CSVEEPRGTQYF | TGCAGCGTTGAAGAGCCGAGAGGTACGCAGTATTTT